This entry describes one TCR beta chain. The CDR3 totals 12 residues. V lost 2 bases, J lost 9 bases, and 1 base stayed unmatched. From germline, CDR1 is MRHNA and CDR2 SNTAGT. This entry comes from a study of cytomegalovirus exposure and HLA in healthy donors. PCR employed 60 Vbeta and 13 Jbeta primers. The assay was immunoSEQ multiplex PCR, and TCRdb's table has in-frame clones only and misses some. The repertoire holds approximately 170,000 clones, approximately 80% seen once, with 1.2% in the top ten. This rearrangement joins TRBV6-4 to TRBJ1-1; TRBD1 aligns across 9 bases. The origin of this receptor is a boy aged 2 to 10 in good health and CMV-seronegative. Sequencing used PBMCs. CDR3 amino acids: CASSDTGGKAFF. In DNA, the CDR3 is TGTGCCAGCAGTGACACAGGGGGCAAAGCTTTCTTT.